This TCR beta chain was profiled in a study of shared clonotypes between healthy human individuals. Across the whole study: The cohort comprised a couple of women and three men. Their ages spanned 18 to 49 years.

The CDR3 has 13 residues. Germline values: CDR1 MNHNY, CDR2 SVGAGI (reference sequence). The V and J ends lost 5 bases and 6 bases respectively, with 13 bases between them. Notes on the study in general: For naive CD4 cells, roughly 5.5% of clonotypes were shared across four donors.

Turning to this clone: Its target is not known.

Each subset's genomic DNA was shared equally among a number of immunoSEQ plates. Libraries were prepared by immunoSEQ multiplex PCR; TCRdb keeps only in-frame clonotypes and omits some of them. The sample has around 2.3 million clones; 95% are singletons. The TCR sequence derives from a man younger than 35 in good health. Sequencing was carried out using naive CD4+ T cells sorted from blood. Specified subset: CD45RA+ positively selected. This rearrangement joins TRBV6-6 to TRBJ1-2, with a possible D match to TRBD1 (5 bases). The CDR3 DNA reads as TGTGCCAGCAGTCCGGGGGGGTTCAATGGCTACACCTTC. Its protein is CASSPGGFNGYTF.